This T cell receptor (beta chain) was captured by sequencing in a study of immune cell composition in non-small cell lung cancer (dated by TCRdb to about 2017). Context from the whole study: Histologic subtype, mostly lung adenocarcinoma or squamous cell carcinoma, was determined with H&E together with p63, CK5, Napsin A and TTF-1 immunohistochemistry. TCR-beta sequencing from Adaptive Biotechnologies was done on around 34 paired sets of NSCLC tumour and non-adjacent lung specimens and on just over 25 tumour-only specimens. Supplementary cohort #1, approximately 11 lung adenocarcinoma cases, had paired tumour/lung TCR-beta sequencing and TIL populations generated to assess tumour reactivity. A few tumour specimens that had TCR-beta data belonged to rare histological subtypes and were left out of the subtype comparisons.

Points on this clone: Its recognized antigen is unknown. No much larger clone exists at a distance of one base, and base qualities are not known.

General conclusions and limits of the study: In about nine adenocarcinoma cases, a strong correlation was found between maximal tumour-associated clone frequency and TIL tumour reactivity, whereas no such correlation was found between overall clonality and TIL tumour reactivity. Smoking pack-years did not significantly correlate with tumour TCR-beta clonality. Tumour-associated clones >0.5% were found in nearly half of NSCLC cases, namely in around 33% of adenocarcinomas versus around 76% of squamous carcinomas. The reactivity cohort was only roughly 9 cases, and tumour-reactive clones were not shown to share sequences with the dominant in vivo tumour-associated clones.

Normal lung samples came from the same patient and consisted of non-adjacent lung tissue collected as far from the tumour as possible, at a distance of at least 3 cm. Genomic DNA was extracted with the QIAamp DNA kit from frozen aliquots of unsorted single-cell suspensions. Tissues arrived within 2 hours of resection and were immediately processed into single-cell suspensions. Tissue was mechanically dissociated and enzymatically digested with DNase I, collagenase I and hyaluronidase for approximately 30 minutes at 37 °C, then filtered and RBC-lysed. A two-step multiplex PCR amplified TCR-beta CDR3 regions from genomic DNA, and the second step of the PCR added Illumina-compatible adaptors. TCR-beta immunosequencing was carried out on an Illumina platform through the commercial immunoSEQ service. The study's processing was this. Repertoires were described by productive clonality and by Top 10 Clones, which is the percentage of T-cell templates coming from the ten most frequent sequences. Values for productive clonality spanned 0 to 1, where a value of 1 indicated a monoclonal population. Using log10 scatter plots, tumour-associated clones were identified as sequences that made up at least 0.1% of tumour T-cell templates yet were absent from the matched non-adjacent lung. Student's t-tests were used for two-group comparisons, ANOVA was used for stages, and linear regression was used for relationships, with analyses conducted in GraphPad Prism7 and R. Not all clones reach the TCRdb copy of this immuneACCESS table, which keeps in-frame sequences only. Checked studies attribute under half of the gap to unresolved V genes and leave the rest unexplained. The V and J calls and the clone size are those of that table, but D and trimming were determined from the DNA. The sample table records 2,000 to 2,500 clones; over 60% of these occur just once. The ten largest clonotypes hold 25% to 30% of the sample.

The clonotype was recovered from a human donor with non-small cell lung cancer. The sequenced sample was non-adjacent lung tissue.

The nucleotides are TGCGCCAGCAGCCCCCCTCGATCGGAGGCCGAGCAGTACTTC. This sequence encodes CASSPPRSEAEQYF. Recombination joined TRBV4-1 with TRBJ2-7; TRBD2 is a possible D gene, resting on 5 matching bases. CDR1 MGHRA and CDR2 YSYEKL were looked up in the germline V gene. V sheds 4 bases and J sheds 6 bases, leaving 16 bases between their ends. Taken from cysteine to phenylalanine, the CDR3 has 14 residues. The kept DNA is CDR3 alone, 42 bases in frame from the first base.